This T cell receptor (beta chain) emerged from a study of human T cells and chemical hapten exposure. Time point given: patch test 2, 6 weeks after DPC sensitization. Treatment defined: therapeutic diphenylcyclopropenone sensitization with weekly scalp DPC. Before extraction, the whole blood was not fractionated, and total RNA was taken from it. This clonotype was found many times. Antigen unknown. Notes on the study in general: Alopecia affected the donors, so their immune response may differ from healthy people's.

With 6 bases removed from V and 1 base from J, the gap between germline ends came to 9 bases. CDR3 size: 12 residues. Germline lookup yields CDR1 DFQATT and CDR2 SNEGSKA (reference sequence). TCRdb called the RACE reads again in MiXCR, with one record for every CDR3 protein. This sample has about 70,000 distinct CDR3 sequences; around 8.8% occur once, and the top ten carry roughly 3.8%. This TCR was recovered from a woman in her fifties or sixties with alopecia areata. Some clones in this sample may be carry-over from other donors' samples. The source was whole blood, collected in connection with sensitization to the hapten diphenylcyclopropenone (DPC). This sequence joins TRBV20-1 and TRBJ1-1; no definite D call. In DNA, the CDR3 is TGCAGTGCAAGACGACAGAACACTGAAGCTTTCTTT. Translated, it gives CSARRQNTEAFF.